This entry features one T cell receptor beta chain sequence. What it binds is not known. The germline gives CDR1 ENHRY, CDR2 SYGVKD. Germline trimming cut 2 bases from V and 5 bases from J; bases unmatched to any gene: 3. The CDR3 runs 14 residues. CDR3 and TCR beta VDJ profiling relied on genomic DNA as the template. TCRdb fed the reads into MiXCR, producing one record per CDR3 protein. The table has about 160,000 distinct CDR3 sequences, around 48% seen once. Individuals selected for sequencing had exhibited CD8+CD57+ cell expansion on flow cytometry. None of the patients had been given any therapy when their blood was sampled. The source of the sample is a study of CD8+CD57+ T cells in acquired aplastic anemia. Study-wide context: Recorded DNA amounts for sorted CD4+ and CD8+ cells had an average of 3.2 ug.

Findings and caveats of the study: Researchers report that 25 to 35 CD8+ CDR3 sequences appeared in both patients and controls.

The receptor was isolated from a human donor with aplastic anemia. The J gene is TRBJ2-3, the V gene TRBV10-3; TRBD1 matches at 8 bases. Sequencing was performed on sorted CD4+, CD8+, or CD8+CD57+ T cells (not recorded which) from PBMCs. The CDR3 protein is CAISEDRGGDTQYF. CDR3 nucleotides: TGTGCCATCAGTGAGGACAGGGGAGGAGATACGCAGTATTTT.